These 15 T cell receptor beta chains were sequenced from one sample in a study of blood T cell repertoires in COVID-19. The assay was immunoSEQ multiplex PCR, and TCRdb's table has in-frame clones only and misses some. In the table there are about 120,000 clones, nearly 90% of which are singletons. The sequencing sample was made of peripheral blood. The origin of the receptors is a woman aged 60-75 years with COVID-19, enrolled during active disease.

The chain is built from TRBV9 and TRBJ1-2; no clear D gene. The length of the CDR3 is 11 residues. The V and J ends lost 5 bases and 8 bases respectively, with 10 bases between them. Germline V lookup: CDR1 SGDLS, CDR2 YYNGEE. The CDR3 is CASSANGGYTF. The CDR3 DNA sequence: TGTGCCAGCAGTGCAAACGGGGGCTACACCTTC.

This chain joins TRBV12-3 or TRBV12-4 and TRBJ2-7; weak D call: TRBD1 (5 bases). The CDR3 length is 13 residues. The V end lost 6 bases, the J end lost 0 bases, and 9 bases lay between the germline ends. The CDR3: CASRQDSSYEQYF. Here the CDR3 DNA reads TGTGCCAGCAGGCAAGACAGCTCCTACGAGCAGTACTTC.

The V gene is TRBV7-8, the J gene TRBJ1-5; the match to TRBD1 covers 8 bases. V shed 3 bases, J shed 7 bases, and the junction held 14 bases outside the gene matches. The germline CDR1 and CDR2 sequences are SGHVS and FQNEAQ. The CDR3 extends over 17 amino acids. The CDR3, as DNA: TGTGCCAGCAGCTTCGGTACCAGGGGGCTCGTTGGGCAGCCCCAGCATTTT. It is translated as CASSFGTRGLVGQPQHF.

This clone appeared a single time. The rearrangement uses TRBV30 and TRBJ1-2; D uncertain. The CDR3 is 9 amino acids. The germline V gene encodes CDR1 GTSNPN and CDR2 SVGIG (reference sequence). DNA of the CDR3: TGTGCGGCGGGCTATGGCTACACCTTC. It specifies CAAGYGYTF.

The rearrangement joins TRBV7-3 to TRBJ2-3; TRBD1 might be the D (6 bases). Germline values: CDR1 SGHTA, CDR2 FQGTGA. The V and J ends lost 3 bases and 2 bases respectively, with 12 bases between them. The CDR3 has 15 residues. The CDR3 DNA reads as TGTGCCAGCAGCTTCGGACAGCCCAACACAGATACGCAGTATTTT. It specifies CASSFGQPNTDTQYF.

The V and J genes are TRBV30 and TRBJ1-6; TRBD1 agrees at 9 bases. V lost 0 bases to trimming and J lost 10 bases; unmatched junction nucleotides: 7. CDR1 is GTSNPN, CDR2 SVGIG, per germline (reference sequence). The CDR3 runs 15 residues. DNA for the CDR3: TGTGCCTGGAGTGTACGGCGGGACAGGGCATCACCCCTCCACTTT. It is translated as CAWSVRRDRASPLHF. The whole variable domain, filled in from reference TRBV30 and TRBJ1-6, reads SQTIHQWPATLVQPVGSPLSLECTVEGTSNPNLYWYRQAAGRGLQLLFYSVGIGQISSEVPQNLSASRPQDRQFILSSKKLLLSDSGFYLCAWSVRRDRASPLHFGNGTRLTVT.

The chain links TRBV15 to TRBJ1-6; 7 bases are a match to TRBD1. The CDR3 covers 15 residues. J gave up 6 bases and V 2 bases, and 4 bases lay outside the gene matches. Germline-derived CDR1 and CDR2 are LNHNV and YYDKDF (reference sequence). CDR3 coding DNA: TGTGCCACCAGCAGAAGGACAGGCCTTAATTCACCCCTCCACTTT. It specifies CATSRRTGLNSPLHF.

The CDR3 region is CASSPTSGGANTGELFF. DNA of the CDR3: TGTGCCAGCTCACCGACTAGCGGGGGGGCCAACACCGGGGAGCTGTTTTTT. V and J are TRBV18 and TRBJ2-2, with TRBD2 matching over 14 bases. The CDR3 extends over 17 amino acids. Germline CDR1 and CDR2: KGHSH and LQKENI. V lost 3 bases to trimming and J lost 2 bases; unmatched junction nucleotides: 2.

The gene calls are TRBV10-3 and TRBJ1-1; perhaps TRBD1 as D (5 bases). The CDR3 contains 13 residues. Looked up from germline, CDR1 is ENHRY and CDR2 is SYGVKD. Deletions cut 11 bases from V and 6 bases from J, with 19 bases between. CDR3 DNA: TGTGCCGCAAGCAGGGTAACGGGGGCTGAAGCTTTCTTT. Residues: CAASRVTGAEAFF.

The chain has TRBV7-8 and TRBJ2-6; D not certain. The CDR3 has 17 residues. CDR1 is SGHVS and CDR2 is FQNEAQ in the germline V gene. Trimming took off 4 bases at V and 0 bases at J, with 13 bases between the two ends. The CDR3 coding sequence is TGTGCCAGCAGCTCCCCACCCACGAGCTCTGGGGCCAACGTCCTGACTTTC. Translated, it gives CASSSPPTSSGANVLTF.

This clone showed up just once. The CDR3 DNA sequence: TGTGCCAGCAGTTTGTCGTGGAACACCGGGGAGCTGTTTTTT. Protein product: CASSLSWNTGELFF. The gene calls are TRBV27 and TRBJ2-2; D remains unclear. CDR1 and CDR2 (germline): MNHEY, SMNVEV (reference sequence). The CDR3 covers 14 residues. Trimming removed 3 bases at V and 1 base at J, with 6 bases between.

The CDR3: CASSSDRGWYEQYF. Written as DNA, the CDR3 is TGTGCCAGCAGCTCGGACAGGGGTTGGTACGAGCAGTACTTC. The genes are TRBV7-9 and TRBJ2-7; 9 bases map to TRBD1. The CDR3 loop spans 14 amino acids. The V and J ends lost 4 bases and 4 bases, in that order; junction bases with no gene match: 5. Looked up from germline, CDR1 is SEHNR and CDR2 is FQNEAQ (reference sequence).

The chain recombines TRBV19 with TRBJ1-1; D may be TRBD1 (6 bases). The CDR3 has 13 amino acids. The germline V gene encodes CDR1 LNHDA and CDR2 SQIVND (reference sequence). The ends were cut back, 7 bases at V and 5 bases at J, with 14 bases in the middle. The CDR3 DNA follows: TGTGCCAGTACTGCGGGGGCGAGGACTGAAGCTTTCTTT. Residues: CASTAGARTEAFF.

V usage is TRBV5-6 and J usage is TRBJ1-2, with 7 positions matching TRBD1. The CDR3 is 17 residues long. V shed 4 bases and J 4 bases; nucleotides not matched to a gene: 16. In germline, CDR1 is SGHDT, CDR2 YYEEEE. CDR3 amino acids: CASSALRDSLFSYGYTF. The CDR3 DNA follows: TGTGCCAGCAGCGCCCTCCGGGACAGCCTTTTCAGCTATGGCTACACCTTC.

This chain connects TRBV10-1 to TRBJ2-5; TRBD2 might be the D (5 bases). The germline V gene encodes CDR1 WNHNN and CDR2 SYGVQD (reference sequence). The V gene lost 2 bases and the J gene lost 9 bases, with 13 bases spanning the gap. There are 13 residues in the CDR3. The CDR3 DNA follows: TGCGCCAGCAGTGAGCTCGGGGTTATCGCCCAGTACTTC. Translated: CASSELGVIAQYF.